This TCR beta chain came from a study of T cells in Graves' hyperthyroidism and ophthalmopathy. This clonotype was seen at least ten times. TCR beta CDR3 regions were amplified from RNA transcripts. Carried out on the TCR CDR3, a first-round RT-PCR used the HTBI primer set. TCRdb itself ran the multiplex PCR reads through MiXCR, one entry per CDR3 protein. The sample carries about 300,000 distinct CDR3 sequences, roughly an eighth recorded once. When ophthalmopathy did not progress within 18 months, Graves' hyperthyroidism was considered stable. Any patient presenting with uncontrolled infection, other autoimmune disease, pregnancy or lactation was left out. Per the germline V gene, CDR1 is SNHLY and CDR2 is FYNNEI. This CDR3 has 15 amino acids. V was cut by 1 base and J by 5 bases, with 14 bases left in between.

The source material was blood. This sequence originates from a woman in her thirties or forties with Graves' hyperthyroidism. The gene calls are TRBV2 and TRBJ2-5; D perhaps matches TRBD2 (7 bases). CDR3 in DNA: TGTGCCAGCAGTGAAGAGGGGGGGGAAGTTGAGACCCAGTACTTC. Its protein product is CASSEEGGEVETQYF.